These T cell receptor beta chains were read from a single sample in a study of tumor-infiltrating lymphocytes in oesophageal squamous cell carcinoma. TCRdb re-called the PCR reads through MiXCR, storing one row per CDR3 protein. The sample records nearly 20,000 distinct CDR3 sequences, under 50% being singletons. The sample comprised blood. Receptors originate from a male donor with esophageal squamous cell carcinoma. Each CDR3 is given without its conserved first and last residue.

CDR3 protein: ASSFSGNTGELF
V gene: TRBV9
J gene: TRBJ2-2
CDR3 length: 12

CDR3 protein: ASSPGLAGVSETQY
V gene: TRBV11-2
J gene: TRBJ2-5
CDR3 length: 14

CDR3 protein: ASSLPGTAEAF
V gene: TRBV27
J gene: TRBJ1-1
CDR3 length: 11

CDR3 protein: ASSLEASAETQY
V gene: TRBV12-3/TRBV12-4
J gene: .
CDR3 length: 12

CDR3 protein: ASSRRDRAGEQY
V gene: TRBV7-6
J gene: .
CDR3 length: 12

CDR3 protein: ASSRAQGASTDTQY
V gene: TRBV5-4
J gene: TRBJ2-3
CDR3 length: 14

CDR3 protein: ASSYTATQDTQY
V gene: TRBV7-2
J gene: TRBJ2-3
CDR3 length: 12

CDR3 protein: ASSLVWTETQY
V gene: TRBV7-2
J gene: TRBJ2-5
CDR3 length: 11

CDR3 protein: ASSPDRVGSYEQY
V gene: TRBV6-1
J gene: TRBJ2-7
CDR3 length: 13

CDR3 protein: ASSYPGLVSDEQF
V gene: TRBV5-4
J gene: TRBJ2-1
CDR3 length: 13

CDR3 protein: ASSTRTDHEQY
V gene: TRBV11-3
J gene: TRBJ2-7
CDR3 length: 11

CDR3 protein: ASRNSGRATYNEQF
V gene: TRBV7-2
J gene: .
CDR3 length: 14

CDR3 protein: ASSSDRGVIQEEQF
V gene: TRBV7-4
J gene: TRBJ2-1
CDR3 length: 14

CDR3 protein: ASSARLAGHNEQF
V gene: TRBV7-3
J gene: TRBJ2-1
CDR3 length: 13

CDR3 protein: ASSPSFDRAGNTIY
V gene: TRBV25-1
J gene: TRBJ1-3
CDR3 length: 14

CDR3 protein: ASSLSLMRGSYNEQF
V gene: TRBV11-2
J gene: TRBJ2-1
CDR3 length: 15

CDR3 protein: ASSLSGTGYEQY
V gene: TRBV7-6
J gene: TRBJ2-7
CDR3 length: 12

CDR3 protein: ASSSLAGVGDEQY
V gene: TRBV6-2/TRBV6-3
J gene: TRBJ2-7
CDR3 length: 13

CDR3 protein: ASSLGPAGGAYEQH
V gene: TRBV11-2
J gene: TRBJ1-6
CDR3 length: 14

CDR3 protein: ASSVAGEIHGYT
V gene: TRBV6-6
J gene: TRBJ1-2
CDR3 length: 12

CDR3 protein: ATSDPGLVGTGELF
V gene: TRBV24-1
J gene: TRBJ2-2
CDR3 length: 14

CDR3 protein: ASSYPAGQGGISNQPQH
V gene: TRBV6-2/TRBV6-3
J gene: TRBJ1-5
CDR3 length: 17

CDR3 protein: ASSDRGYTPSYEQY
V gene: TRBV2
J gene: .
CDR3 length: 14

CDR3 protein: ASSLTRPSGRAGNEQF
V gene: TRBV7-6
J gene: TRBJ2-1
CDR3 length: 16

CDR3 protein: ASSPDQGSRYGYT
V gene: TRBV27
J gene: TRBJ1-2
CDR3 length: 13

CDR3 protein: ASSLLSGKTEAF
V gene: TRBV5-6
J gene: TRBJ1-1
CDR3 length: 12

CDR3 protein: ASSLVRGTQY
V gene: TRBV12-3/TRBV12-4
J gene: TRBJ2-3
CDR3 length: 10

CDR3 protein: ASIEENTEAF
V gene: TRBV2
J gene: TRBJ1-1
CDR3 length: 10

CDR3 protein: ASSLGQGSVGYT
V gene: TRBV7-2
J gene: TRBJ1-2
CDR3 length: 12

CDR3 protein: ASYRGLDTGELF
V gene: TRBV5-1
J gene: TRBJ2-2
CDR3 length: 12

CDR3 protein: ASSPNPTSGDTQY
V gene: TRBV11-2
J gene: TRBJ2-3
CDR3 length: 13

CDR3 protein: ASSQVLETQY
V gene: TRBV3-1
J gene: TRBJ2-5
CDR3 length: 10

CDR3 protein: ASSLSGVFYEQY
V gene: TRBV12-3/TRBV12-4
J gene: TRBJ2-7
CDR3 length: 12

CDR3 protein: SARREETQY
V gene: TRBV20-1
J gene: TRBJ2-5
CDR3 length: 9

CDR3 protein: ASSPGGTGGYNEQF
V gene: TRBV12-3/TRBV12-4
J gene: TRBJ2-1
CDR3 length: 14

CDR3 protein: SASEENEQF
V gene: TRBV20-1
J gene: TRBJ2-1
CDR3 length: 9

CDR3 protein: ASRGRGSNQPQH
V gene: TRBV6-1
J gene: TRBJ1-5
CDR3 length: 12

CDR3 protein: ASSLVTNEQF
V gene: TRBV7-9
J gene: .
CDR3 length: 10

CDR3 protein: ASKRYGGQGTGELF
V gene: TRBV27
J gene: TRBJ2-2
CDR3 length: 14

CDR3 protein: ASSIVGGPYEQY
V gene: TRBV19
J gene: TRBJ2-7
CDR3 length: 12

CDR3 protein: ASSFFPWNEQF
V gene: TRBV11-1
J gene: TRBJ2-1
CDR3 length: 11

CDR3 protein: ASSQDWDSRGTQY
V gene: TRBV4-1
J gene: TRBJ2-5
CDR3 length: 13

CDR3 protein: ASSRTSGGPSYNEQF
V gene: TRBV18
J gene: .
CDR3 length: 15

CDR3 protein: ASSRPGHFQETQY
V gene: TRBV28
J gene: TRBJ2-5
CDR3 length: 13

CDR3 protein: ASSWASAGEQY
V gene: TRBV12-3/TRBV12-4
J gene: TRBJ2-7
CDR3 length: 11

CDR3 protein: ASSRTGTGIYEQY
V gene: TRBV5-6
J gene: .
CDR3 length: 13

CDR3 protein: ASSLGQGAKQY
V gene: TRBV5-1
J gene: .
CDR3 length: 11

CDR3 protein: ASKAPGTASGNTIY
V gene: TRBV28
J gene: TRBJ1-3
CDR3 length: 14

CDR3 protein: ASSEQETQY
V gene: TRBV7-2
J gene: TRBJ2-5
CDR3 length: 9